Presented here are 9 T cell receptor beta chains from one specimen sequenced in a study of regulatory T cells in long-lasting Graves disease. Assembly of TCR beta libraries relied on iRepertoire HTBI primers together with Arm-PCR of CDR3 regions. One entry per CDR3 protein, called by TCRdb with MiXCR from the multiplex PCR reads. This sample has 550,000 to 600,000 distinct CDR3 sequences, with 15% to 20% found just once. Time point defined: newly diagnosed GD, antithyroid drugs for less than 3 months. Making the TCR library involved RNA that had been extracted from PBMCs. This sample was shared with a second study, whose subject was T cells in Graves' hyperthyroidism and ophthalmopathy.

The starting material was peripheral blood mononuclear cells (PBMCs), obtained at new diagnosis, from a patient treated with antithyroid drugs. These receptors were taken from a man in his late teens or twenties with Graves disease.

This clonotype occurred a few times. The DNA for the CDR3 is TGTGCCACCAGCAGAGTTGGACAGCTCTACAATGAGCAGTTCTTC. Translated: CATSRVGQLYNEQFF. The J gene is TRBJ2-1, the V gene TRBV15; D perhaps matches TRBD1 (6 bases). Trimming left V 1 base short and J 3 bases short, with 10 bases between. The CDR3 sequence is 15 residues long. Germline CDR1 LNHNV, CDR2 YYDKDF (reference sequence). Drawing the rest from reference TRBV15 and TRBJ2-1, the complete variable domain is DAMVIQNPRYQVTQFGKPVTLSCSQTLNHNVMYWYQQKSSQAPKLLFHYYDKDFNNEADTPDNFQSRRPNTSFCFLDIRSPGLGDTAMYLCATSRVGQLYNEQFFGPGTRLTVL.

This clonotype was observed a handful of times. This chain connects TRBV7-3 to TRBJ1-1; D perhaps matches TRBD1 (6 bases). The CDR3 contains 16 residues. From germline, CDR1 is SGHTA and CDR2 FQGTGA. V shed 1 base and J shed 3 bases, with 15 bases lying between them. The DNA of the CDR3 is TGTGCCAGCAGCTTAAGGGGCCGGGACATGGACACTGAAGCTTTCTTT. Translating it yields CASSLRGRDMDTEAFF. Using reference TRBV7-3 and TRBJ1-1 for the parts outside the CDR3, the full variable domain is GAGVSQTPSNKVTEKGKYVELRCDPISGHTALYWYRQSLGQGPEFLIYFQGTGAADDSGLPNDRFFAVRPEGSVSTLKIQRTERGDSAVYLCASSLRGRDMDTEAFFGQGTRLTVV.

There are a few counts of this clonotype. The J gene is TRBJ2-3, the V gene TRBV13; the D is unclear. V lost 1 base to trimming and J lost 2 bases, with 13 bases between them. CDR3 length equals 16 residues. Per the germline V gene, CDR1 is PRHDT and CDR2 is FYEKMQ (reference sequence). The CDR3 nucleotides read TGTGCCAGCAGCTTAGAAGGCGCAGGATTCACAGATACGCAGTATTTT. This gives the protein CASSLEGAGFTDTQYF.

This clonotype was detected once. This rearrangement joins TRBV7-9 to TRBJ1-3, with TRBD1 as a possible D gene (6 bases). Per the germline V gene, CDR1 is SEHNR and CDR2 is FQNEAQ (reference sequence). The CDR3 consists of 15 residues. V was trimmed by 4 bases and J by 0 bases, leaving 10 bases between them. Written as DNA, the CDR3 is TGTGCCAGCAGCTACGGACAGACCTCTGGAAACACCATATATTTT. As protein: CASSYGQTSGNTIYF.

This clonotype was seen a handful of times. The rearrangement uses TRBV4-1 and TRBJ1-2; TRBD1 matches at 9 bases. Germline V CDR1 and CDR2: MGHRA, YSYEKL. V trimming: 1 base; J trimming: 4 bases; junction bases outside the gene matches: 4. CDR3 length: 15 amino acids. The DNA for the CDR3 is TGCGCCAGCAGCCAAGTTGGGACAGGGCCCTATGGCTACACCTTC. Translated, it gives CASSQVGTGPYGYTF.

In nucleotides, the CDR3 is TGCAGTGCCATGACAGGGGCCAAAAACATTCAGTACTTC. Amino acids: CSAMTGAKNIQYF. V gene TRBV20-1 combines with J gene TRBJ2-4; 7 bases line up with TRBD1. The CDR3 has 13 amino acids. In germline, CDR1 is DFQATT, CDR2 SNEGSKA (reference sequence). V dropped 6 bases and J dropped 1; count of bases not matched to a gene: 3.

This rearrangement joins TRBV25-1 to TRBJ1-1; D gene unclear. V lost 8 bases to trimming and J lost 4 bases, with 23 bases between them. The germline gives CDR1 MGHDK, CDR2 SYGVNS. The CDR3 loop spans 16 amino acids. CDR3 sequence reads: CASEKIRRDPSTEAFF. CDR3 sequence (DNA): TGTGCCAGCGAAAAAATCAGAAGAGACCCGAGCACTGAAGCTTTCTTT.

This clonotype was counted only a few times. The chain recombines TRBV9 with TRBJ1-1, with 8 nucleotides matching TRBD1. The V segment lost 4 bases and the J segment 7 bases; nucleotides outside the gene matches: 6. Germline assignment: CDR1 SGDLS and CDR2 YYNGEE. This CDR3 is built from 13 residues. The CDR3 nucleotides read TGTGCCAGCAGCACCGGGACAGGATTTGAAGCTTTCTTT. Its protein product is CASSTGTGFEAFF.

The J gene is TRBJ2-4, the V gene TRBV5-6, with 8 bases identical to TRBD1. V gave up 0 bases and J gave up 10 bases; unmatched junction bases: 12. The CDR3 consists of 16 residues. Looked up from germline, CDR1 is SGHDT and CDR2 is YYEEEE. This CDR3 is CASSLGVRQGALIQYF. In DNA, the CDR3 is TGTGCCAGCAGCTTGGGGGTTAGGCAGGGGGCACTGATTCAGTACTTC. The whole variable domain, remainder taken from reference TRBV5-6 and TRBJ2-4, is DAGVTQSPTHLIKTRGQQVTLRCSPKSGHDTVSWYQQALGQGPQFIFQYYEEEERQRGNFPDRFSGHQFPNYSSELNVNALLLGDSALYLCASSLGVRQGALIQYFGAGTRLSVL.